This entry lists 8 T cell receptor beta chains sequenced from one sample in a study of CD8+CD57+ T cells in acquired aplastic anemia. The template for TCR beta VDJ and CDR3 sequence profiling was genomic DNA. MiXCR, applied by TCRdb to the reads, yields one record per CDR3 protein. In the table there are roughly 80,000 distinct CDR3 sequences, about three quarters of which are singletons. The authors sequenced patients whose flow cytometry had shown CD8+CD57+ cell expansion. Sequences were obtained from sorted CD4+, CD8+, or CD8+CD57+ T cells (not recorded which) from PBMCs. These receptor sequences come from a human donor with aplastic anemia.

The chain combines TRBV20-1 with TRBJ2-7; D may be TRBD2 (6 bases). Germline lookup yields CDR1 DFQATT and CDR2 SNEGSKA (reference sequence). The CDR3 covers 14 residues. Between the trimmed V and J ends, which lost 3 bases and 2 bases, there was a span of 14 bases. This CDR3 reads CSAREDYKTYEQYF. For the CDR3, the DNA is TGCAGTGCTAGGGAGGACTATAAAACCTACGAGCAGTACTTC.

The gene calls are TRBV10-3 and TRBJ2-5, with D perhaps matching TRBD1 or TRBD2 (6 bases each). V lost 10 bases and J 4 bases, leaving 19 bases between the germline ends. The CDR3 is 14 residues long. Germline lookup yields CDR1 ENHRY and CDR2 SYGVKD. CDR3 coding DNA: TGTGCCACGGGGGAGGAGGGGGGTCGAGAGACCCAGTACTTC. Translation gives CATGEEGGRETQYF.

This chain links TRBV2 with TRBJ2-5; 9 bases fit TRBD2. Germline assignment: CDR1 SNHLY and CDR2 FYNNEI. The CDR3 spans 14 residues. Trimming cost V 6 bases and J 2 bases; bases outside gene matches: 4. CDR3 amino acids: CASSVSGGQETQYF. CDR3 DNA: TGTGCCAGCAGCGTCAGCGGGGGGCAAGAGACCCAGTACTTC.

The V gene is TRBV5-4, the J gene TRBJ1-6, with a weak D call TRBD1 (5 bases). In germline, CDR1 is SGHNT, CDR2 YYREEE (reference sequence). Trimming took off 0 bases at V and 6 bases at J, with 13 bases between the two ends. The length of the CDR3 is 16 residues. The CDR3 nucleotides read TGTGCCAGCAGCTTGGCCGTTGGGGGGTTTAATTCACCCCTCCACTTT. Amino acid sequence: CASSLAVGGFNSPLHF.

The gene calls are TRBV4-3 and TRBJ2-7; D is undetermined. Deletions cut 0 bases from V and 4 bases from J, with 10 bases between. The CDR3 contains 14 residues. In germline, CDR1 is LGHNA, CDR2 YSLEER. The DNA of the CDR3 is TGCGCCAGCAGCCAAGATAAGGGTGGATACGAGCAGTACTTC. Its translation is CASSQDKGGYEQYF.

The rearrangement uses TRBV7-9 and TRBJ1-2, with 8 bases fitting TRBD1. Germline V gives CDR1 SEHNR, CDR2 FQNEAQ (reference sequence). The CDR3 contains 14 residues. The V gene end was trimmed by 4 bases and the J gene end by 6 bases; junction bases not matched to a gene: 7. DNA for the CDR3: TGTGCCAGCAGCTACCAAGGACAGGGAGATGGCTACACCTTC. Its translation is CASSYQGQGDGYTF. Filled out from reference TRBV7-9 and TRBJ1-2, the complete variable domain reads DTGVSQNPRHKITKRGQNVTFRCDPISEHNRLYWYRQTLGQGPEFLTYFQNEAQLEKSRLLSDRFSAERPKGSFSTLEIQRTEQGDSAMYLCASSYQGQGDGYTFGSGTRLTVV.

This chain links TRBV7-9 with TRBJ1-1, with 12 nucleotides matching TRBD1. The V segment lost 7 bases and the J segment 6 bases; nucleotides outside the gene matches: 3. This CDR3 spans 13 amino acids. Germline V gives CDR1 SEHNR, CDR2 FQNEAQ (reference sequence). The CDR3 is CASMGTGGSEAFF. The CDR3 DNA reads TGTGCCAGCATGGGGACAGGGGGCTCTGAAGCTTTCTTT.

This clonotype was found a few times. The chain recombines TRBV10-3 with TRBJ1-1, with D possibly TRBD1 on 6 matching bases. The CDR3 has 13 residues. The germline V gene has CDR1 ENHRY and CDR2 SYGVKD. V was shortened by 8 bases and J by 0 bases, with 10 bases between the two germline ends. CDR3 loop: CAILEGVNTEAFF. CDR3 coding DNA: TGTGCCATCCTCGAGGGGGTGAACACTGAAGCTTTCTTT.